The 27 T cell receptor beta chains in this list originate from one sample, sequenced in a study of early T cells in non-severe SARS-CoV-2 infection (dated by TCRdb to the early 2020s). The library was prepared using 5' RACE. Sequencer: NextSeq 500. TCRdb itself trimmed the public reads at Q25 with fastp, ran MiXCR and retained productive beta chains. Each CDR3 protein gets just one entry, which takes the most common genes and DNA from the rows behind it. Recorded for this sample are 29,000 or so distinct CDR3 sequences; roughly 4.3% of them occurred a single time. Jointly, the top ten make up 5.5% to 7.5% of the sample. The source material was whole blood. Source of these receptors: an adult who was a healthcare worker with PCR-confirmed SARS-CoV-2 infection or an uninfected control (not recorded which).

This clonotype appeared many times. The gene calls are TRBV20-1 and TRBJ1-6, with 8 positions matching TRBD1. V was pared by 3 bases and J by 10 bases, with 8 bases of the junction left unmatched. CDR1 and CDR2 from the germline V gene are DFQATT and SNEGSKA (reference sequence). The CDR3 is 14 residues long. The CDR3 DNA reads TGCAGTGCTAGGTCCCGGACAGGGCGATCACCCCTCCACTTT. This gives the protein CSARSRTGRSPLHF.

This clonotype was counted ten times or more. The rearrangement joins TRBV7-3 to TRBJ2-6, with D unresolved. This CDR3 spans 14 amino acids. Trimming shortened V by 1 base and J by 2 bases, and 3 bases separated the two germline ends. Germline assignment: CDR1 SGHTA and CDR2 FQGTGA. The CDR3 nucleotides read TGTGCCAGCAGCTTAATGGCTGGGGCCAACGTCCTGACTTTC. As protein: CASSLMAGANVLTF.

This clonotype was detected many times. This sequence joins TRBV11-2 and TRBJ1-3, with D uncertain. Between the trimmed V and J ends, which lost 0 bases and 8 bases, there was a span of 2 bases. Looked up from germline, CDR1 is SGHAT and CDR2 is FQNNGV. The CDR3 spans 11 residues. The CDR3 loop is CASSLEDTIYF. CDR3 DNA: TGTGCCAGCAGCTTAGAGGACACCATATATTTT.

This clonotype was picked up a small number of times. J is TRBJ1-2 and V is TRBV6-5; 8 nucleotides agree with TRBD1. Trimming removed 7 bases from V and 1 base from J; junction bases left unmatched: 8. In germline, CDR1 is MNHEY, CDR2 SVGAGI. CDR3 length equals 15 residues. The CDR3 coding sequence is TGTGCCAGCAAACTCCAGGGGGCAATTAACTATGGCTACACCTTC. Residues: CASKLQGAINYGYTF.

Many counts were recorded for this clonotype. V is TRBV12-3 or TRBV12-4 and J is TRBJ2-3; 10 nucleotides align to TRBD2. Germline trimming cut 4 bases from V and 5 bases from J; bases unmatched to any gene: 12. The CDR3 spans 17 residues. This chain's CDR3 is CASSSTLAGVGQDTQYF. CDR3 DNA: TGTGCCAGCAGTTCAACTCTAGCGGGAGTTGGTCAAGATACGCAGTATTTT.

This clonotype was seen at least ten times. The J gene is TRBJ2-1, the V gene TRBV7-2; TRBD2 aligns across 7 bases. Per the germline V gene, CDR1 is SGHTA and CDR2 is FQGNSA. The CDR3 extends over 15 amino acids. J gave up 4 bases and V 5 bases, and 8 bases lay outside the gene matches. CDR3 bases: TGTGCCAGCAGCCACGGTAGCGGGCCGTACAATGAGCAGTTCTTC. It yields the protein CASSHGSGPYNEQFF. Complete variable domain (other parts from reference TRBV7-2 and TRBJ2-1): GAGVSQSPSNKVTEKGKDVELRCDPISGHTALYWYRQSLGQGLEFLIYFQGNSAPDKSGLPSDRFSAERTGGSVSTLTIQRTQQEDSAVYLCASSHGSGPYNEQFFGPGTRLTVL.

This clonotype was counted ten times or more. The V call is TRBV12-3 or TRBV12-4, the J call TRBJ1-1, with D unclear. Trimming left V 6 bases short and J 1 base short, with 12 bases between. The CDR3 runs 14 residues. Here the CDR3 DNA reads TGTGCCAGCAGGCCGAGTCAGCGGAACACTGAAGCTTTCTTT. Translating it yields CASRPSQRNTEAFF.

To note about this clonotype: Given a much more abundant clone one base away, this may be a read error. The CDR3 loop reads CASSPGQGALIGELFF. CDR3 DNA: TGTGCCAGCAGCCCCGGACAGGGGGCGCTTATCGGGGAGCTGTTTTTT. The chain combines TRBV12-3 or TRBV12-4 with TRBJ2-2; 11 bases line up with TRBD1. Losses at the gene ends were 6 bases for V and 7 bases for J; bases not matched to a gene: 10. The CDR3 runs to 16 residues.

In this sample, this clonotype turned up many times. The V and J genes are TRBV9 and TRBJ2-3; 10 bases match TRBD2. The CDR3 extends over 15 amino acids. Trimming removed 1 base from V and 5 bases from J; junction bases left unmatched: 4. Germline CDR1 is SGDLS and CDR2 is YYNGEE. CDR3 nucleotides: TGTGCCAGCAGCGTAAGCGGGAGGGCCGTAGATACGCAGTATTTT. Its translation is CASSVSGRAVDTQYF.

At least ten counts were recorded for this clonotype. The CDR3 DNA sequence: TGTGCCAGCAGACATCAACGGTGGACTAATGAAAAACTGTTTTTT. Protein sequence: CASRHQRWTNEKLFF. The genes are TRBV12-3 or TRBV12-4 and TRBJ1-4; D remains unclear. This CDR3 is built from 15 residues. Trimming left V 6 bases short and J 2 bases short, with 13 bases between.

In this sample, this clonotype turned up many times. This chain links TRBV20-1 with TRBJ2-4, with a tentative D call TRBD1 (5 bases). Trimming removed 4 bases from V and 2 bases from J, with 15 bases in between. This CDR3 region has 15 residues. Germline-derived CDR1 and CDR2 are DFQATT and SNEGSKA (reference sequence). CDR3 in DNA: TGCAGTGCTATAGATCCGCAGGGATCCAAAAACATTCAGTACTTC. It yields the protein CSAIDPQGSKNIQYF.

The chain combines TRBV7-9 with TRBJ1-4; possibly TRBD1 for D (5 bases). The CDR3 loop spans 14 amino acids. V lost 3 bases and J lost 8, with 13 bases in between. The germline gives CDR1 SEHNR, CDR2 FQNEAQ (reference sequence). CDR3 sequence: CASSFQGVEEKLFF. The CDR3 DNA follows: TGTGCCAGCAGCTTTCAGGGTGTTGAGGAAAAACTGTTTTTT.

The V call is TRBV12-3 or TRBV12-4, the J call TRBJ1-6, with D possibly TRBD1 on 5 matching bases. CDR3 size: 15 residues. Trimming stripped 5 bases from V and 7 bases from J, with 15 bases between. CDR3 protein: CASSIPTGVNSPLHF. Here the CDR3 DNA reads TGTGCCAGCAGTATACCTACAGGAGTCAATTCACCCCTCCACTTT.

This clonotype was seen more than once but under ten times. The rearrangement uses TRBV20-1 and TRBJ2-3; no firm D call. The CDR3 has 12 residues. Trimming stripped 3 bases from V and 1 base from J, with 5 bases between. CDR1 and CDR2 (germline): DFQATT, SNEGSKA (reference sequence). The CDR3 nucleotides read TGCAGTGCTAGCGGCGGCACAGATACGCAGTATTTT. Protein product: CSASGGTDTQYF.

This clonotype was detected only a few times. The chain joins TRBV5-1 to TRBJ1-1; D perhaps matches TRBD1 (6 bases). V gave up 4 bases and J gave up 5 bases, with 15 bases separating them. CDR3 size: 14 residues. Per germline, CDR1 SGHRS and CDR2 YFSETQ. CDR3 amino acids: CASSPRGGQTEAFF. The CDR3 region has the DNA TGCGCCAGCAGCCCGCGGGGGGGCCAGACTGAAGCTTTCTTT.

J is TRBJ2-4 and V is TRBV20-1; 7 nucleotides match TRBD1. This CDR3 region has 13 residues. V dropped 6 bases and J dropped 0; count of bases not matched to a gene: 2. Germline CDR1 DFQATT, CDR2 SNEGSKA (reference sequence). The CDR3 DNA reads as TGCAGTGCCCGGACAGGAGCCAAAAACATTCAGTACTTC. Protein sequence: CSARTGAKNIQYF.

This clonotype was observed many times. V gene TRBV5-1 combines with J gene TRBJ2-7; 11 bases fit TRBD2. The CDR3 is 16 residues long. V was clipped by 0 bases and J by 6 bases; unmatched bases: 8. In germline, CDR1 is SGHRS, CDR2 YFSETQ. The CDR3 DNA is TGCGCCAGCAGCTTGGAAGGTAGCGGGAGGGCCGGCGAGCAGTACTTC. Encoded protein: CASSLEGSGRAGEQYF.

J is TRBJ1-6 and V is TRBV11-2; weak D call: TRBD1 (5 bases). There are 16 residues in the CDR3. The germline V gene has CDR1 SGHAT and CDR2 FQNNGV. Trimming stripped 0 bases from V and 10 bases from J, with 16 bases between. The CDR3 DNA follows: TGTGCCAGCAGCTTAGATCTCGGCAGGGTGGTCTCACCCCTCCACTTT. Translation: CASSLDLGRVVSPLHF. Combining the CDR3 with reference TRBV11-2 and TRBJ1-6 gives the whole variable domain EAGVAQSPRYKIIEKRQSVAFWCNPISGHATLYWYQQILGQGPKLLIQFQNNGVVDDSQLPKDRFSAERLKGVDSTLKIQPAKLEDSAVYLCASSLDLGRVVSPLHFGNGTRLTVT.

This clonotype was observed a few times. The chain uses TRBV18 and TRBJ2-3; D gene unclear. The ends were cut back, 2 bases at V and 7 bases at J, with 13 bases in the middle. The CDR3 covers 14 residues. Germline V gives CDR1 KGHSH, CDR2 LQKENI. DNA of the CDR3: TGTGCCAGCTCACCAGACCAAAACGGCTATACGCAGTATTTT. It translates to CASSPDQNGYTQYF.

This clonotype was counted at least ten times. The chain uses TRBV5-5 and TRBJ1-2; no definite D call. The CDR3 has 14 amino acids. Deletions cut 4 bases from V and 1 base from J, with 11 bases between. The germline gives CDR1 SGHKS, CDR2 YYEKEE (reference sequence). Here the CDR3 reads CASSISGVNYGYTF. DNA of the CDR3: TGTGCCAGCAGCATCTCTGGGGTTAACTATGGCTACACCTTC.

This clonotype was recorded at least ten times. The chain couples TRBV14 to TRBJ1-1; D possibly corresponds to TRBD1 (5 bases). Germline CDR1 reads SGHDN; CDR2 reads FVKESK. The CDR3 runs to 14 residues. Between the trimmed V and J ends, which lost 2 bases and 8 bases, there was a span of 15 bases. CDR3 in DNA: TGTGCCAGCAGCCAATTCGGGGGTGCGCAGGAAGCTTTCTTT. This codes for CASSQFGGAQEAFF.

This clonotype was observed a few times. The V and J genes are TRBV9 and TRBJ1-2; D is unclear. V lost 3 bases and J lost 8, with 14 bases in between. This CDR3 contains 13 residues. The germline V gene has CDR1 SGDLS and CDR2 YYNGEE. CDR3 sequence (DNA): TGTGCCAGCAGCGGACTCGGACGGAAAGGCTACACCTTC. Its protein is CASSGLGRKGYTF.

This clonotype was counted only a few times. This chain uses TRBV19 with TRBJ2-7; a possible D gene is TRBD2 (5 bases). Trimming took off 4 bases at V and 6 bases at J, with 16 bases between the two ends. The CDR3 is 14 amino acids. Germline loops: CDR1 LNHDA, CDR2 SQIVND (reference sequence). Here the CDR3 DNA reads TGTGCCAGTAGTACTAGCAGCACTGTGGGCGAGCAGTACTTC. This codes for CASSTSSTVGEQYF.

This clonotype was recorded at least ten times. This chain joins TRBV4-1 and TRBJ1-1; D gene ambiguous. The CDR3 covers 11 residues. Germline CDR1 is MGHRA and CDR2 is YSYEKL. Deletions cut 7 bases from V and 11 bases from J, with 14 bases between. The DNA for the CDR3 is TGCGCCAGCACCTCCCTGGGTGCGGCTTTCTTT. Protein product: CASTSLGAAFF.

The sample holds many counts of this clonotype. The V and J genes are TRBV10-3 and TRBJ1-1; no clear D gene. The germline CDR1 and CDR2 sequences are ENHRY and SYGVKD. The V end lost 7 bases, the J end lost 5 bases, and 14 bases lay between the germline ends. The CDR3 is 13 amino acids. The CDR3 nucleotides are TGTGCCATCAAGTGGACCCCAGAAACTGAAGCTTTCTTT. This encodes CAIKWTPETEAFF.

The chain has TRBV5-5 and TRBJ2-3, with D perhaps TRBD1 (5 bases). V was pared by 4 bases and J by 1 base, with 16 bases between. This CDR3 has 16 residues. Germline V gene lookup returns CDR1 SGHKS and CDR2 YYEKEE (reference sequence). CDR3 amino acids: CASSPQPGRGTDTQYF. The CDR3, as DNA: TGTGCCAGCAGCCCCCAGCCAGGGCGTGGCACAGATACGCAGTATTTT.

This clonotype was counted at least ten times. The rearrangement joins TRBV20-1 to TRBJ1-2, with TRBD1 matching 9 bases. Losses at the gene ends were 6 bases for V and 3 bases for J; bases not matched to a gene: 5. Germline-derived CDR1 and CDR2 are DFQATT and SNEGSKA (reference sequence). The CDR3 has 13 residues. In nucleotides, the CDR3 is TGCAGTGCCTGGGACAGGGTGGACTATGGCTACACCTTC. It is translated as CSAWDRVDYGYTF.